This T cell receptor beta chain is drawn from a study of cytomegalovirus exposure and HLA in healthy donors (dated by TCRdb to the late 2010s). With regard to the full study: An earlier analysis of 550 to 700 of the donors reported approximately 290 Gb of sequence data and more than 90 million unique TCR beta sequences from 150 million to 200 million T cells. Among about 410 genotyped donors of the cohort, an average of around 220,000 unique TCR beta nucleotide sequences was sequenced per donor, of which roughly 17% were non-productive. Every repertoire in the discovery cohort had been generated on one and the same sequencing platform. Class I and class II HLA loci were covered by the typing at four-digit resolution. Because of strong linkage in the cohort, five DR-DQ haplotypes were treated as single units for association and clustering. Typing coverage varied by locus: roughly 620-640 donors for A, B, C, DRB1 and DQB1; approximately 520 for DQA1; 606 for DPA1; more than 450 for DPB1. An earlier analysis of several hundred of the donors applied high-throughput TCR beta sequencing to assess whether each TCR beta V gene segment acted as functional or pseudogenic. To predict cytomegalovirus infection status, the study combined high-throughput TCR immunosequencing, statistical association of individual TCRs with disease status, and machine learning. An early release that covered more than 550 HLA-typed donors contained about 290 gigabases of sequencing data and tens of millions of unique TCR sequences. Along with the roughly 670-subject first cohort, a separate validation cohort of over a hundred different subjects was used. Of the approximately 400 genotyped donors, 70% to 90% were placed in the genetic ancestry cluster associated with self-reported Caucasian donors. A later genetic analysis used genome-wide SNP genotypes for about 65% of the 666 donors, treating that subset as a discovery cohort. The study profiled the T cell repertoires of 500 to 800 subjects by immunosequencing and related them to cytomegalovirus serostatus. In a later analysis, previously published TCR beta repertoires from several hundred donors were re-analyzed and high-resolution HLA genotyping was added so that TCR occurrence patterns could be studied. Rather than using new phenotypic data, the later analysis identified candidate immune exposures from TCR beta sequences and from how often those sequences occurred across donors. The study aimed to test whether cataloging public T cell receptors could reveal signatures of past pathogen exposure. Donor age, sex, ethnicity and CMV serostatus were compiled alongside the repertoire data.

Of note for this clone: This receptor's antigen is unknown. The input lacks base qualities; no much larger clone sits a single base away.

Libraries came from the immunoSEQ multiplex PCR assay. The multiplex PCR relied on a mix of 60 forward primers for TCR Vbeta segments and 13 reverse primers for TCR Jbeta segments. The CDR3 region of rearranged TCR beta genes was amplified from genomic DNA by a multiplex PCR assay. On the Illumina HiSeq System, the amplified TCR beta libraries were sequenced as 87-base-pair reads. In the source study's methods: A later analysis tallied about 77 million unique TCR beta chains across the 666 repertoires, and some 10 million of those chains were shared by two or more donors. Raw reads were error-corrected and collapsed into unique sequences by a nearest-neighbor algorithm in which closely related sequences were merged to remove PCR and sequencing errors. To assign V, D and J gene segments, CDR3 sequences were aligned to IMGT reference sequences. For a sequence to be retained, at least a six-nucleotide match to both a V gene segment and a J gene segment was required. Rearrangements were called productive when the CDR3 lacked stop codons and stayed in frame with V and J; all others were non-productive. CDR3 was defined according to IMGT convention as the region running from the second conserved V-encoded cysteine to the conserved J-encoded phenylalanine. The earlier analysis of about 590 of the donors excluded sequences that lacked an unambiguous match to a single V gene segment. In an earlier analysis of 450 to 700 of the donors, V segments were called functional above 56.7% productive rearrangements and were called segregating when the between-donor standard deviation exceeded 5%. A statistical classification framework was developed to diagnose cytomegalovirus status using the catalog of TCR beta chain sequences. V and J gene assignment, in a later analysis, came from comparing TCR nucleotide sequences with IMGT/GENE-DB human TR gene sequences. In a later analysis, CDR3 sequences and most-parsimonious VDJ recombination scenarios were assigned using the TCRdist pipeline. In a later analysis, every TCR beta chain was defined by the combination of its CDR3 amino acid sequence and its V-gene family, and reads without a unique V-gene family were dropped. As a way to deal with suspected cross-contamination and a sequencing artifact, a later analysis dropped roughly 620 nucleotide sequences that were highly shared and had low generation probability. A later analysis calculated a clonal expansion index for each public chain from normalized within-repertoire ranks of inferred template counts. In a later analysis, generation probabilities were computed with a VDJ recombination model fitted to out-of-frame rearrangements, and the resulting probabilities were checked against IGoR. Hypergeometric tests were used in a later analysis to score TCR-TCR, TCR-HLA and TCR-CMV co-occurrence, with a repertoire-size bias correction applied to the TCR pairs. In a later analysis, false discovery rates were estimated by permuting HLA or CMV assignments 20 times. In a later analysis, co-occurring TCRs were grouped using DBSCAN, with TCRdist sequence similarity added in when clustering inside HLA-allele-positive subsets. Repertoires with fewer than 30,000 or more than 120,000 public chains, plus five repertoires with anomalous nucleotide sharing, were excluded from co-occurrence clustering. As stored in TCRdb, this immuneACCESS dataset retains in-frame rearrangements with V and J assigned. A fraction of the clones does not appear; measured against another copy, unresolved V genes explain less than half of the discrepancy, and the remainder lacks a known reason. That table supplies the V and J calls and clone size; D and trimming were determined from the DNA. The sample data list about 190,000 clones, and around 81% of these were observed just once. The ten largest clonotypes hold 2% to 2.5% of the sample.

In total, 600 or so healthy bone marrow donors made up the cohort. All cohort members were sampled while nominally healthy, although unrecorded immune exposures were likely present. The donor tested CMV seronegative, placing the donor among the approximately 360 seronegative members of the cohort. A peripheral blood sample was collected from each donor, and TCR beta sequencing was performed on peripheral blood mononuclear cells. The Qiagen DNeasy Blood Extraction Kit was used to extract genomic DNA from the blood cell samples. What the research found in general, with its limitations: A later genetic analysis associated a missense DCLRE1C variant with V-gene and J-gene trimming of TCR beta chains, and an independent cohort replicated the association. Immune exposure information for the cohort was limited to CMV serostatus. Because counts were too low, roughly 18 rarely observed V segments, including chromosome 9 orphons, were left out of the earlier analysis of over 550 of the donors. In both the original and validation cohorts, the classifier was reported to diagnose cytomegalovirus status with high specificity and sensitivity. A cluster of highly shared sequence variants was judged likely to be a technical artifact of the sequencing pipeline. While some public TCRs were present in many individuals, most TCR sequences turned up only very rarely across donors. According to the authors, the approach could potentially be generalized to other disease states and immunological phenotypes. A few of the identified cytomegalovirus-associated TCR beta chains were confirmed in vitro to be specific for cytomegalovirus antigens. At a false discovery rate of 0.05, a later analysis linked fewer than 20,000 TCR beta sequences to specific HLA alleles. In a later analysis, the rate of TCR association differed among HLA loci, with DRB1 alleles having the most associated TCRs and HLA-C alleles having the fewest. When HLA alleles, especially DR and DQ, strongly co-occurred, attributing TCR associations to individual alleles was difficult. A further reported finding was that TCR beta sequences accurately predicted the HLA-A and HLA-B alleles for most subjects in the first cohort. The cohort was sequenced for TCR beta chains only, and without alpha or paired-chain data the features that could be detected were limited. Broadly in line with IMGT annotations, most TCR beta V segments showed up in productive rearrangements about 87% or about 30% of the time in an earlier analysis of around 550 of the donors. In a later genetic analysis, fewer N-insertions in productive TCRs were reported among donors in an Asian-associated ancestry cluster than the roughly 700-donor mean. The study listed 150 to 200 TCR beta chains as associated with cytomegalovirus. Correlated functional status among segregating V segments might reflect linkage disequilibrium, but an unknown experimental factor could not be ruled out. Because the 87-base-pair reads could not distinguish some IMGT-functional V segments, including TRBV6-2 and TRBV6-3, those segments were excluded. In a later analysis, most CMV-associated TCR beta chains were found to appear HLA-restricted, with HLA associations seemingly driven largely by CMV exposure. Because HLA typing was missing for some donors at each locus, association tests included only the typed subset. In a later analysis, HLA-associated TCR beta chains were found to be more clonally expanded and to have lower generation probabilities than equally common non-associated chains. According to a later analysis, parvovirus B19, influenza, CMV and Epstein-Barr virus appeared linked to several top co-occurrence clusters. Sequencing depth was assumed to be roughly uniform across donors in the presence/absence analyses, though that assumption may not hold.

The germline V gene (reference sequence) gives CDR1 as LNHDA and CDR2 as SQIVND. The CDR3 contains 16 residues, cysteine and phenylalanine counted. CDR3 DNA only is kept here, 48 bases in frame from base 1. Clipping removes 2 bases from V and 6 bases from J, with 6 as the unmatched junction base count. The receptor's source is a woman aged 30 to 39 in good health and CMV-seronegative. Sequencing was performed on PBMCs. The V gene is TRBV19 and the J gene is TRBJ2-3; TRBD2 lines up with 12 middle nucleotides. The DNA reads TGTGCCAGTAGTATATCCCTACTAGCGGGGGGTGATACGCAGTATTTT. This sequence encodes CASSISLLAGGDTQYF.